This T cell receptor beta chain originates from a study of cytomegalovirus exposure and HLA in healthy donors. CDR1 and CDR2 (germline): GTSNPN, SVGIG (reference sequence). This CDR3 region has 15 residues. With 0 bases removed from V and 6 bases from J, the gap between germline ends came to 14 bases. A word on this clone: Its target is unknown.

Produced via immunoSEQ multiplex PCR; TCRdb's table is partial and in-frame only. The table records tens of thousands of clones, around 90% of them present only once. Overall study findings and caveats: Associated with cytomegalovirus, according to the listing, were about 160 TCR beta chains.

Sequences were obtained from PBMCs. V is TRBV30 and J is TRBJ2-2; possibly TRBD2 for D (6 bases). This receptor was obtained from a woman aged 18 to 35 in good health and CMV-seropositive. The CDR3 nucleotides read TGTGCCTGGAGTGTTGGGGGGAGTGGCGCCGGGGAGCTGTTTTTT. This gives the protein CAWSVGGSGAGELFF.